Below, 2 T cell receptor beta chains from the same sample are listed, as sequenced in a study of T cell changes during pregnancy in multiple sclerosis (dated by TCRdb to between 2019 and 2020). Receptors were amplified or captured by the immunoSEQ multiplex PCR assay. TCRdb holds this immuneACCESS table with in-frame rearrangements only. Some clones are missing; in checked studies, unresolved V genes explain under half, and the rest has no known cause. For this sample there are about 45,000 clones; approximately 90% appear just once. The ten largest clonotypes hold roughly 0.49% of the sample. The sample consisted of CD4+ T cells from peripheral blood mononuclear cells, taken in the third trimester of pregnancy. Receptor source: a female donor with multiple sclerosis, enrolled in a pregnancy study.

The genes are TRBV9 and TRBJ2-2, with 10 positions matching TRBD2. Germline V gene sequence: CDR1 SGDLS, CDR2 YYNGEE. This CDR3 is built from 16 residues. The V and J ends lost 4 bases and 5 bases, in that order; junction bases with no gene match: 8. CDR3 in amino acids: CASSTPSGSLTGELFF. As DNA, the CDR3 is TGTGCCAGCAGCACACCTAGCGGGAGTCTTACCGGGGAGCTGTTTTTT.

The chain combines TRBV11-2 with TRBJ2-1; 10 nucleotides line up with TRBD2. The CDR3 totals 17 residues. The germline V gene encodes CDR1 SGHAT and CDR2 FQNNGV. With 5 bases clipped from V and 0 bases from J, the junction kept 7 bases outside the gene matches. The CDR3 spells CASSPGLAESSYNEQFF. CDR3 coding DNA: TGTGCCAGCAGCCCCGGACTAGCGGAGAGCTCCTACAATGAGCAGTTCTTC.